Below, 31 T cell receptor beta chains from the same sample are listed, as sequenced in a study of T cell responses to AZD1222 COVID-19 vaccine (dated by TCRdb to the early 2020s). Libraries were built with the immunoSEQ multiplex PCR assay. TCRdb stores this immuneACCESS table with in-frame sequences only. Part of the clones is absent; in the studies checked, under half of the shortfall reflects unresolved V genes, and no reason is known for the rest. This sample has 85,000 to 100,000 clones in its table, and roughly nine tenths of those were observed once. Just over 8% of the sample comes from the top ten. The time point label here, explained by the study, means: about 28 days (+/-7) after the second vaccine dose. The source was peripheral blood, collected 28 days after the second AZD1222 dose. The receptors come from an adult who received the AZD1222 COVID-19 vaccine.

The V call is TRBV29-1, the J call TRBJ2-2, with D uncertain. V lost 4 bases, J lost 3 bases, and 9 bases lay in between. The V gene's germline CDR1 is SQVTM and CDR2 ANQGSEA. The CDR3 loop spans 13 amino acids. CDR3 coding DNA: TGCAGCGTTGGCCGGTCGGACACCGGGGAGCTGTTTTTT. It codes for CSVGRSDTGELFF.

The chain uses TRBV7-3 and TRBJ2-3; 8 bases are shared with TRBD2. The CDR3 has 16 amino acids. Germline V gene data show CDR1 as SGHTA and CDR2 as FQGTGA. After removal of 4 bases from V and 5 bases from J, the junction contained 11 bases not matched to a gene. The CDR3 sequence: CASSSPEREREDTQYF. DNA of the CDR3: TGTGCCAGCAGCTCCCCTGAGCGGGAGAGAGAAGATACGCAGTATTTT.

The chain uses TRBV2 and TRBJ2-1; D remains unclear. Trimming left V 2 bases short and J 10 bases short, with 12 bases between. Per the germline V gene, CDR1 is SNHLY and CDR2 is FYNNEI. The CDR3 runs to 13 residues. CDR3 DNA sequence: TGTGCCAGCAGTGAACCCTTCTTGATAGAGCAGTTCTTC. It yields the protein CASSEPFLIEQFF.

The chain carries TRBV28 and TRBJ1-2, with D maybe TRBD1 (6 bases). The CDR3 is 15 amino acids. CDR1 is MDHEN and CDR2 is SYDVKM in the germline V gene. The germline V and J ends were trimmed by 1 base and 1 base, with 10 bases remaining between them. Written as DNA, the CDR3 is TGTGCCAGCAGTTTATCAGGGGTCGGTAACTATGGCTACACCTTC. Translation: CASSLSGVGNYGYTF.

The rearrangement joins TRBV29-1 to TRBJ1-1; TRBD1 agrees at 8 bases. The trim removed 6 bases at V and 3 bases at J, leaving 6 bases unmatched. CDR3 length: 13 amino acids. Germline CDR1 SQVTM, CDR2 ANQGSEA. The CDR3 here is CSVKAGGDTEAFF. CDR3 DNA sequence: TGCAGCGTGAAGGCAGGGGGCGACACTGAAGCTTTCTTT.

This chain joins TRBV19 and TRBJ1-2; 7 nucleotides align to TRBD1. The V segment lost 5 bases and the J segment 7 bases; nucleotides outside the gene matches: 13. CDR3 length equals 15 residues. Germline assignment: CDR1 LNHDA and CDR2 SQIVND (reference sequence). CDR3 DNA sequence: TGTGCCAGTAGTCCTCCCGCCGGGACAGTGGGTGGCTACACCTTC. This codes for CASSPPAGTVGGYTF.

The CDR3 is CASSEQGGGDTQYF. The DNA of the CDR3 is TGTGCCAGCAGTGAGCAGGGTGGGGGAGATACGCAGTATTTT. The chain combines TRBV2 with TRBJ2-3, with D possibly being TRBD1 or TRBD2 (5 bases each). V was trimmed by 3 bases and J by 5 bases, leaving 12 bases between them. The CDR3 is 14 amino acids. The germline V gene encodes CDR1 SNHLY and CDR2 FYNNEI.

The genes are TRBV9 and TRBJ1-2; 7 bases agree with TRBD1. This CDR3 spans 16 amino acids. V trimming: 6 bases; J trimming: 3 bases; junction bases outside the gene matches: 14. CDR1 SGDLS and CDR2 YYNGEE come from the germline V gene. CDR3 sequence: CASNPARQGMDYGYTF. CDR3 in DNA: TGTGCCAGCAACCCCGCCCGACAGGGTATGGACTATGGCTACACCTTC.

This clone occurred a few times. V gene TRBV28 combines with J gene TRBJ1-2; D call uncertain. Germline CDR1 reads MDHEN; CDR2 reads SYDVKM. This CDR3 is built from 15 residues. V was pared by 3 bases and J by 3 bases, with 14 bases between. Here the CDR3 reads CASSLTLGRYYGYTF. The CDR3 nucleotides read TGTGCCAGCAGTTTGACCCTCGGAAGGTACTATGGCTACACCTTC.

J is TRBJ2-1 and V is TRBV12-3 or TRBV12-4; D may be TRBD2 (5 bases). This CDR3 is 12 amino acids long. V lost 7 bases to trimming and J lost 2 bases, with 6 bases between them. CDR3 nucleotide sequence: TGTGCCAGCATGCGGGCCTACAATGAGCAGTTCTTC. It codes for CASMRAYNEQFF.

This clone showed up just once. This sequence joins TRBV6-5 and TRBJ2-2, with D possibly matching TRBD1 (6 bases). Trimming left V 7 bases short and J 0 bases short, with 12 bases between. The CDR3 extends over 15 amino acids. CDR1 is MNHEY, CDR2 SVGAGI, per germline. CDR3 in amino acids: CASNRQASNTGELFF. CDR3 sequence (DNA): TGTGCCAGCAACCGACAGGCGTCGAACACCGGGGAGCTGTTTTTT.

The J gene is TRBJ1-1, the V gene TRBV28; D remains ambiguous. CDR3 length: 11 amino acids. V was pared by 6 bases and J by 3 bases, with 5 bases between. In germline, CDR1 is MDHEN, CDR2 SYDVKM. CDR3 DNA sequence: TGTGCCAGCAGGGGGTACACTGAAGCTTTCTTT. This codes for CASRGYTEAFF.

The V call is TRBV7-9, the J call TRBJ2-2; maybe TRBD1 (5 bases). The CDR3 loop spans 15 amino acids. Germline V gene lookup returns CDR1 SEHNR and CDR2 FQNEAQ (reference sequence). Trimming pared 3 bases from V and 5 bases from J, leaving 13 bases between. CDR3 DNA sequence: TGTGCCAGCAGCTTGACAGCGATAAATACCGGGGAGCTGTTTTTT. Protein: CASSLTAINTGELFF.

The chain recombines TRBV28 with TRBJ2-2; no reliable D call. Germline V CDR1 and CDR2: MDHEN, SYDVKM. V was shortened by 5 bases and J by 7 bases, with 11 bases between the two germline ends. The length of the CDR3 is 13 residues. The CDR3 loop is CASSPSYFGELFF. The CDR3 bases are TGTGCCAGCAGTCCCTCCTACTTCGGGGAGCTGTTTTTT.

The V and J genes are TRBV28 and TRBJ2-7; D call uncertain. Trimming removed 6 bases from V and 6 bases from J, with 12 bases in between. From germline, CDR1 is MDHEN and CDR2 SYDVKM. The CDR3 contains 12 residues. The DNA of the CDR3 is TGTGCCAGCAGCCCTGGGTCTCCCGAGCAGTACTTC. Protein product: CASSPGSPEQYF.

This CDR3 is CASSQEARGNEQFF. CDR3 DNA sequence: TGCGCCAGCAGCCAAGAAGCTCGTGGCAATGAGCAGTTCTTC. This chain links TRBV4-3 with TRBJ2-1, with D unresolved. The V gene lost 0 bases and the J gene lost 6 bases, with 9 bases spanning the gap. The CDR3 has 14 residues. Germline V gene data show CDR1 as LGHNA and CDR2 as YSLEER.

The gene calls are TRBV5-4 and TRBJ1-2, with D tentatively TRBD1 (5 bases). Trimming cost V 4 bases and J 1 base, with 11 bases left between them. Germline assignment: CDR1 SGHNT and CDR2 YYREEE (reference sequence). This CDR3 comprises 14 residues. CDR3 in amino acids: CASSLDTFNYGYTF. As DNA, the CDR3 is TGTGCCAGCAGCCTGGACACATTTAACTATGGCTACACCTTC.

CDR3 sequence reads: CASSSAGQANEKLFF. CDR3 in DNA: TGTGCCAGCAGCTCAGCGGGACAGGCTAATGAAAAACTGTTTTTT. J is TRBJ1-4 and V is TRBV7-9, with 8 bases aligning to TRBD1. The J segment lost 3 bases and the V segment lost 4 bases, leaving 4 bases of the junction unmatched. This CDR3 contains 15 residues. CDR1 and CDR2 from the germline V gene are SEHNR and FQNEAQ (reference sequence). Full variable domain (outside the CDR3, taken from reference TRBV7-9 and TRBJ1-4): DTGVSQNPRHKITKRGQNVTFRCDPISEHNRLYWYRQTLGQGPEFLTYFQNEAQLEKSRLLSDRFSAERPKGSFSTLEIQRTEQGDSAMYLCASSSAGQANEKLFFGSGTQLSVL.

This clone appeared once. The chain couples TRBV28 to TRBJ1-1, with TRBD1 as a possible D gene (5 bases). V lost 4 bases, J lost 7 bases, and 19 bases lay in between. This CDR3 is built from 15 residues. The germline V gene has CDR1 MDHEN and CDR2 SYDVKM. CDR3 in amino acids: CASSSPPTERFEAFF. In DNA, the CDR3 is TGTGCCAGCAGTTCGCCCCCGACAGAAAGATTTGAAGCTTTCTTT.

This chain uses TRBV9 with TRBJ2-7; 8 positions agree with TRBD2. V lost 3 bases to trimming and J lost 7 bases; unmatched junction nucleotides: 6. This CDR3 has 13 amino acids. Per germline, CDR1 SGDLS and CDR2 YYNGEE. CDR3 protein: CASSGREGWEQYF. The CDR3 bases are TGTGCCAGCAGCGGACGGGAGGGGTGGGAGCAGTACTTC.

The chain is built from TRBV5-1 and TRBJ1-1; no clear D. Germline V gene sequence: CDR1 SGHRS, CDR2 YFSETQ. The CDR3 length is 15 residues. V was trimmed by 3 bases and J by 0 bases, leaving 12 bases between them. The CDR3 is CASSWGGVVNTEAFF. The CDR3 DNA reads TGCGCCAGCAGCTGGGGTGGGGTAGTGAACACTGAAGCTTTCTTT.

This CDR3 reads CASRMNDRVTF. CDR3 nucleotides: TGTGCCAGCAGGATGAATGACAGGGTCACCTTC. This chain links TRBV6-5 with TRBJ1-2; TRBD1 agrees at 7 bases. The CDR3 loop spans 11 amino acids. V lost 6 bases, J lost 13 bases, and 8 bases stayed unmatched. Germline values: CDR1 MNHEY, CDR2 SVGAGI.

In nucleotides, the CDR3 is TGTGCCACCTCAGGGAAAGGGAGCGGGAGAGGGGAGACCCAGTACTTC. Its translation is CATSGKGSGRGETQYF. The chain uses TRBV28 and TRBJ2-5, with 8 bases lining up with TRBD2. J gave up 5 bases and V 10 bases, and 18 bases lay outside the gene matches. CDR1 and CDR2 (germline): MDHEN, SYDVKM. The CDR3 contains 16 residues.

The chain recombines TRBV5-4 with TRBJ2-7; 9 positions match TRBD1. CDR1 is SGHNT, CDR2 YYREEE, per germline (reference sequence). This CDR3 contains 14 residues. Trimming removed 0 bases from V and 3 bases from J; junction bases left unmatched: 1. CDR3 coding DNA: TGTGCCAGCAGCTTGGAGACAGGGGGCTACGAGCAGTACTTC. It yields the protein CASSLETGGYEQYF.

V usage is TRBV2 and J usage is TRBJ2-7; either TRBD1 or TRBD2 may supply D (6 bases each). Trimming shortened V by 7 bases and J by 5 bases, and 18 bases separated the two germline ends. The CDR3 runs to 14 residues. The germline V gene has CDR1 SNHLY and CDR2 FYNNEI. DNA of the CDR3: TGTGCCAGCATGCCGGGACACGGAGGGCACGAGCAGTACTTC. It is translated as CASMPGHGGHEQYF.

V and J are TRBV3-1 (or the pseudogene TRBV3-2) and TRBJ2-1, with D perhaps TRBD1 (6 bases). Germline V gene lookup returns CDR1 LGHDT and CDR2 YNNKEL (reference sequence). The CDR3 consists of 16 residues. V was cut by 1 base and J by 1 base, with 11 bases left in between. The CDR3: CASSQAGVMSYNEQFF. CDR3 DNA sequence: TGTGCCAGCAGCCAAGCAGGGGTTATGTCCTACAATGAGCAGTTCTTC.

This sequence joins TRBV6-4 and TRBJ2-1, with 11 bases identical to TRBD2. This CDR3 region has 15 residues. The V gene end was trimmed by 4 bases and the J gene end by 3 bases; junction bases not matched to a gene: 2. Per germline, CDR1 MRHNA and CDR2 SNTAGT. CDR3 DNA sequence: TGTGCCAGCAGTGCCGGGACTAGCGGCTACAATGAGCAGTTCTTC. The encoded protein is CASSAGTSGYNEQFF.

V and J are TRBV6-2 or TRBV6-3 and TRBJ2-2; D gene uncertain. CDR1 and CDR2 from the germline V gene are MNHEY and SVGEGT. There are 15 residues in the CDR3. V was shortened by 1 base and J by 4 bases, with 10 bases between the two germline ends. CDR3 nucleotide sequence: TGTGCCAGCAGTTACTGGGTCGCCGGCACCGGGGAGCTGTTTTTT. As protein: CASSYWVAGTGELFF.

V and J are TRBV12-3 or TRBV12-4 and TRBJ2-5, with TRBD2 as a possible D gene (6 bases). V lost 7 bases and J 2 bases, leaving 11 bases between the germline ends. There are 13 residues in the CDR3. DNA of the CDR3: TGTGCCAGCACCCCCCGGGGGCAAGAGACCCAGTACTTC. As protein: CASTPRGQETQYF.

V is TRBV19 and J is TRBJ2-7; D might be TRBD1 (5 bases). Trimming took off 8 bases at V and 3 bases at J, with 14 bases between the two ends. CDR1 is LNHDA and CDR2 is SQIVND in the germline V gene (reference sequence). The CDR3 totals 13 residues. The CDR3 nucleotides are TGTGCCAGTGCCCGGGCAGGACACTACGAGCAGTACTTC. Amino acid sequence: CASARAGHYEQYF. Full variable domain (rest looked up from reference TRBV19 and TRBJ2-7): DGGITQSPKYLFRKEGQNVTLSCEQNLNHDAMYWYRQDPGQGLRLIYYSQIVNDFQKGDIAEGYSVSREKKESFPLTVTSAQKNPTAFYLCASARAGHYEQYFGPGTRLTVT.

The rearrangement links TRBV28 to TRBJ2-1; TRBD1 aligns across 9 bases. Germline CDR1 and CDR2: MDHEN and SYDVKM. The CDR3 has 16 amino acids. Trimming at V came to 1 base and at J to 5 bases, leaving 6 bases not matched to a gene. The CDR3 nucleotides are TGTGCCAGCAGTTTATTCGGACAGGGGCTTCACAATGAGCAGTTCTTC. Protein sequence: CASSLFGQGLHNEQFF.